Presented here are 18 T cell receptor beta chains from one specimen sequenced in a study of T cell clones after liver transplantation. TCRdb's copy holds only in-frame clones and misses some; the assay was immunoSEQ multiplex PCR. The repertoire consists of about 33,000 clones, with about 95% occurring once and the leading ten covering 25% to 30%. The source was CD8+ T cells from blood, collected 12 months after liver transplant. The receptors come from a human patient who received a liver transplant. Some T cells may be provided by the graft donor.

V is TRBV5-6 and J is TRBJ2-3; D gene unclear. The CDR3 is made up of 14 amino acids. The V gene's germline CDR1 is SGHDT and CDR2 YYEEEE. Trimming cost V 0 bases and J 2 bases, with 7 bases left between them. The CDR3 region is CASSLGTLTDTQYF. CDR3 bases: TGTGCCAGCAGCTTGGGGACCCTCACAGATACGCAGTATTTT.

V and J are TRBV29-1 and TRBJ1-2, with a tentative D call TRBD1 (5 bases). V was clipped by 4 bases and J by 6 bases, with 12 bases between them. The CDR3 is 12 amino acids. From germline, CDR1 is SQVTM and CDR2 ANQGSEA. CDR3 coding DNA: TGCAGCGTTGGAGGGGTTAGTAATGGCTACACCTTC. Translating it yields CSVGGVSNGYTF.

The genes are TRBV7-6 and TRBJ2-1; D is perhaps TRBD2 (5 bases). This CDR3 is 13 amino acids long. V lost 4 bases, J lost 6 bases, and 10 bases lay in between. The germline V gene has CDR1 SGHVS and CDR2 FNYEAQ. This chain's CDR3 is CASSSEGGNEQFF. In DNA, the CDR3 is TGTGCCAGCAGCTCCGAGGGCGGCAATGAGCAGTTCTTC.

This chain joins TRBV29-1 and TRBJ2-7; 9 nucleotides align to TRBD1. Germline loops: CDR1 SQVTM, CDR2 ANQGSEA. The CDR3 runs 15 residues. The ends lost 6 bases at V and 4 bases at J; junction bases unmatched: 13. CDR3 amino acids: CSVSGAGTGRYEQYF. CDR3 DNA sequence: TGCAGCGTATCCGGTGCCGGGACAGGGCGGTACGAGCAGTACTTC.

The gene calls are TRBV6-5 and TRBJ2-7; D is undetermined. V was pared by 0 bases and J by 1 base, with 13 bases between. This CDR3 has 16 amino acids. Germline V gives CDR1 MNHEY, CDR2 SVGAGI. The CDR3 DNA reads TGTGCCAGCAGTTACTCCGACTTTTCACTTTCCTACGAGCAGTACTTC. Residues: CASSYSDFSLSYEQYF.

V is TRBV9 and J is TRBJ2-7; a possible D gene is TRBD1 (5 bases). CDR3 size: 15 residues. Germline CDR1 reads SGDLS; CDR2 reads YYNGEE. V was cut by 0 bases and J by 3 bases, with 13 bases left in between. The CDR3 nucleotides read TGTGCCAGCAGCGTAGGGGCAGGGAATCTCTACGAGCAGTACTTC. It encodes CASSVGAGNLYEQYF.

The chain uses TRBV10-2 and TRBJ1-5; tentatively, D is TRBD1 (6 bases). CDR1 is WSHSY, CDR2 SAAADI, per germline. V gave up 3 bases and J gave up 3 bases, with 21 bases separating them. This CDR3 comprises 18 residues. In DNA, the CDR3 is TGCGCCAGCAGTGACTCGCTGAGGACAGACAATTCCAATCAGCCCCAGCATTTT. Its translation is CASSDSLRTDNSNQPQHF.

The chain has TRBV6-6 and TRBJ2-3; no clear D. Germline V gene lookup returns CDR1 MNHNY and CDR2 SVGAGI (reference sequence). V lost 5 bases and J 2 bases, leaving 5 bases between the germline ends. There are 12 residues in the CDR3. CDR3 in amino acids: CASSPYTDTQYF. CDR3 bases: TGTGCCAGCAGTCCCTACACAGATACGCAGTATTTT.

The chain links TRBV21-1 to TRBJ2-3; TRBD1 was called by the table and not checked on the DNA. TRBV21-1 is deemed a pseudogene. The CDR3 has 12 residues. CDR3 amino acids: CRRDRGPDTQYF. CDR3 nucleotides: TGTCGACGGGACAGGGGCCCAGATACGCAGTATTTT.

The rearrangement joins TRBV7-2 to TRBJ2-7; the D gene is possibly TRBD1 (6 bases). This CDR3 is built from 19 residues. Germline V lookup: CDR1 SGHTA, CDR2 FQGNSA. The V gene lost 4 bases and the J gene lost 3 bases, with 28 bases spanning the gap. DNA of the CDR3: TGTGCCAGCAGCTCCTTAGTCCCCCTACCCGGACAGACTTACTACGAGCAGTACTTC. This sequence encodes CASSSLVPLPGQTYYEQYF.

This rearrangement joins TRBV5-6 to TRBJ1-5; D gene unclear. Trimming shortened V by 0 bases and J by 2 bases, and 6 bases separated the two germline ends. CDR1 and CDR2 (germline): SGHDT, YYEEEE. The CDR3 spans 14 residues. CDR3 residues: CASSLAVGNQPQHF. The CDR3 region has the DNA TGTGCCAGCAGCTTGGCTGTTGGCAATCAGCCCCAGCATTTT. Looking up the rest from reference TRBV5-6 and TRBJ1-5 gives the full variable domain: DAGVTQSPTHLIKTRGQQVTLRCSPKSGHDTVSWYQQALGQGPQFIFQYYEEEERQRGNFPDRFSGHQFPNYSSELNVNALLLGDSALYLCASSLAVGNQPQHFGDGTRLSIL.

The V and J genes are TRBV19 and TRBJ1-5; D unresolved. The germline gives CDR1 LNHDA, CDR2 SQIVND (reference sequence). The ends were cut back, 7 bases at V and 1 base at J, with 11 bases in the middle. The CDR3 has 14 amino acids. CDR3 bases: TGTGCCAGTAAAGGACTCGCGAGCAATCAGCCCCAGCATTTT. Translating gives CASKGLASNQPQHF.

Written as DNA, the CDR3 is TGCAGCGCCCAGGCGACTGCAAAATACAATGAGCAGTTCTTC. This translates into CSAQATAKYNEQFF. This chain joins TRBV29-1 and TRBJ2-1; D is ambiguous. The CDR3 loop spans 14 amino acids. Per germline, CDR1 SQVTM and CDR2 ANQGSEA. V was clipped by 7 bases and J by 4 bases, with 17 bases between them.

V gene TRBV7-2 combines with J gene TRBJ2-7, with unresolved D. Germline loops: CDR1 SGHTA, CDR2 FQGNSA. The CDR3 sequence is 11 residues long. Trimming pared 0 bases from V and 6 bases from J, leaving 3 bases between. CDR3: CASSLAGEQYF. The CDR3 DNA follows: TGTGCCAGCAGCTTAGCGGGCGAGCAGTACTTC.

This chain connects TRBV9 to TRBJ1-2; TRBD1 aligns across 7 bases. V lost 0 bases to trimming and J lost 4 bases; unmatched junction nucleotides: 6. This CDR3 comprises 15 residues. CDR1 is SGDLS and CDR2 is YYNGEE in the germline V gene. CDR3 sequence (DNA): TGTGCCAGCAGCGTAGCAGGGGGTGCCGGCTATGGCTACACCTTC. Protein product: CASSVAGGAGYGYTF.

The chain has TRBV27 and TRBJ1-5; the match to TRBD1 covers 9 bases. The CDR3 is 17 residues long. In germline, CDR1 is MNHEY, CDR2 SMNVEV (reference sequence). Losses at the gene ends were 10 bases for V and 4 bases for J; bases not matched to a gene: 17. The DNA for the CDR3 is TGTGCCATTACATCACCGGGACAGGGTTCCATAAATCAGCCCCAGCATTTT. It yields the protein CAITSPGQGSINQPQHF.

The CDR3 sequence: CSVDLGGSYEQYF. The CDR3 DNA reads TGCAGCGTTGATTTAGGAGGTAGCTACGAGCAGTACTTC. V usage is TRBV29-1 and J usage is TRBJ2-7; TRBD2 might be the D (5 bases). There are 13 residues in the CDR3. Germline V gene lookup returns CDR1 SQVTM and CDR2 ANQGSEA. Trimming removed 3 bases at V and 3 bases at J, with 12 bases between.

J is TRBJ2-1 and V is TRBV9; tentatively, D is TRBD1 (6 bases). The germline V gene encodes CDR1 SGDLS and CDR2 YYNGEE. V dropped 4 bases and J dropped 2 bases, with 19 bases sitting between them. This CDR3 has 17 residues. For the CDR3, the DNA is TGTGCCAGCAGCCTTTACCGGGACATCGACCCCTACAATGAGCAGTTCTTC. It translates to CASSLYRDIDPYNEQFF.